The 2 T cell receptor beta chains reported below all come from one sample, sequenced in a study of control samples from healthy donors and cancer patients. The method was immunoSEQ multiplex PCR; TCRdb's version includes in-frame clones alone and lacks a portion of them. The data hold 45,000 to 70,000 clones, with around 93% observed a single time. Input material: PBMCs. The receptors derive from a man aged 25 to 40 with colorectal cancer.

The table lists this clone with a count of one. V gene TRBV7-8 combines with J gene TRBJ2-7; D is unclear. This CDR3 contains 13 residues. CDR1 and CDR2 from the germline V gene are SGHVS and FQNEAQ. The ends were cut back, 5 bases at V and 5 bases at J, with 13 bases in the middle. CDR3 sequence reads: CASSPQAMNEQYV. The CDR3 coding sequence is TGTGCCAGCAGCCCCCAAGCTATGAACGAGCAGTACGTC.

CDR3 sequence (DNA): TGTGCCAGCAGTGAAGGGGGACTTACGCAGTATTTT. As protein: CASSEGGLTQYF. This chain uses TRBV6-1 with TRBJ2-3, with a tentative D call TRBD2 (6 bases). In germline, CDR1 is MNHNS, CDR2 SASEGT. V lost 1 base and J 8 bases, leaving 7 bases between the germline ends. The CDR3 covers 12 residues.